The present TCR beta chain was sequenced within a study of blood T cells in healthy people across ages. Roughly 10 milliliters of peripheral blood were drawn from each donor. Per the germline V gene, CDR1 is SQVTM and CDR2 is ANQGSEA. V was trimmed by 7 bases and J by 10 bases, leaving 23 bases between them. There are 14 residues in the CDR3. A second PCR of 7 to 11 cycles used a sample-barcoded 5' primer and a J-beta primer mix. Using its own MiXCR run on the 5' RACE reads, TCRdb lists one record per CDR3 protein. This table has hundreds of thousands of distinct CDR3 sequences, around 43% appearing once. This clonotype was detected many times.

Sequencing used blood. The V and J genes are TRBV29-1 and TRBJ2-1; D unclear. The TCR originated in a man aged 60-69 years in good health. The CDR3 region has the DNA TGCAGCGGGGTGTCGCACTCTCCTAGGTGGGAGCAGTTCTTC. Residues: CSGVSHSPRWEQFF.